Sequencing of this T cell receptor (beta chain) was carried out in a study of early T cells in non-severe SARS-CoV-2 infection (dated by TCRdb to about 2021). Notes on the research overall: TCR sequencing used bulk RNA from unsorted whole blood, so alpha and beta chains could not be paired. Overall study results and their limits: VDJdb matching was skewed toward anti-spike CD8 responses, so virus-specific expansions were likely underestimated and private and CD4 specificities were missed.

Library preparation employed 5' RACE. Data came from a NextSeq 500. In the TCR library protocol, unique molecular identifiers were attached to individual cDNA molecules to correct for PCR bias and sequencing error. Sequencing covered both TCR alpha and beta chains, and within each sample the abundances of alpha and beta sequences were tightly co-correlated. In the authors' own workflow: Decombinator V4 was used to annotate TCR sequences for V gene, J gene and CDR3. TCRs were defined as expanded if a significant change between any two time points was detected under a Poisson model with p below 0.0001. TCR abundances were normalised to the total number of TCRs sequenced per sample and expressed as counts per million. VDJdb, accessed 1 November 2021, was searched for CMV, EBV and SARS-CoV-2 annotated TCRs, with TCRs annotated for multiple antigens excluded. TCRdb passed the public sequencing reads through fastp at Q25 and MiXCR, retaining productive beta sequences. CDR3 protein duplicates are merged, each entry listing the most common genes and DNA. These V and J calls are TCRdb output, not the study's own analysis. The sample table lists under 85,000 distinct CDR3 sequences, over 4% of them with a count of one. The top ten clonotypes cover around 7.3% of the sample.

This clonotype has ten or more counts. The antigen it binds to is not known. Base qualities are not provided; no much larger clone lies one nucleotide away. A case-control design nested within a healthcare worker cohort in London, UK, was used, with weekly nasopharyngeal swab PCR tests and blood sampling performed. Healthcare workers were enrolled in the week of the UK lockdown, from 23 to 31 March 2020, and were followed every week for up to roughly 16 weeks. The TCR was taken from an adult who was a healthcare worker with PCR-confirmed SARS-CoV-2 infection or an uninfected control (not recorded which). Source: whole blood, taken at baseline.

The CDR3 protein sequence reads: CSARGTRGDTQYF. The DNA is as follows: TGCAGCGCCCGAGGTACCAGGGGAGATACGCAGTATTTT. Here the chain combines TRBV29-1 and TRBJ2-3, with TRBD1 tentatively as D gene (6 bases match). Taken from the germline V gene, the CDR1 and CDR2 loops are SQVTM and ANQGSEA. V is shortened by 7 bases, J by 5 bases, and the region joining them spans 16 bases. Measured from the cysteine to the phenylalanine, the CDR3 is 13 residues long. Only CDR3 DNA remains: 39 bases, in frame from the first base.